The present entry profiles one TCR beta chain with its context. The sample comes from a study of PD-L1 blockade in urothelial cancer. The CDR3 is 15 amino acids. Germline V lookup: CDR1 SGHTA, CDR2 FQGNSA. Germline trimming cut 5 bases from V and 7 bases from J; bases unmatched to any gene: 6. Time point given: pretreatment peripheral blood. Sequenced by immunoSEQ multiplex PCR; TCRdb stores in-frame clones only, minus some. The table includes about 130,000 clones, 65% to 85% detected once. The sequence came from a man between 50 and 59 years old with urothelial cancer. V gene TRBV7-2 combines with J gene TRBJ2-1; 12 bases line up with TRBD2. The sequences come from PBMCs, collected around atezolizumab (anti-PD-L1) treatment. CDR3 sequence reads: CASSPSGRVRNEQFF. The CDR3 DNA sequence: TGTGCCAGCAGCCCTAGCGGGAGGGTTAGGAATGAGCAGTTCTTC.